The 20 T cell receptor beta chains presented below share a single source sample, sequenced in a study of T cell responses to AZD1222 COVID-19 vaccine. Clones were read by immunoSEQ multiplex PCR, and TCRdb kept only the in-frame ones, dropping some. Of about 88,000 clones in the sample, under 95% were seen once. This specimen was peripheral blood, taken on day 0 of AZD1222 vaccination. Every receptor here comes from an adult in good health.

The chain carries TRBV7-3 and TRBJ1-1; D call uncertain. Germline CDR1 SGHTA, CDR2 FQGTGA. The CDR3 has 13 amino acids. V was cut by 6 bases and J by 2 bases, with 10 bases left in between. The CDR3 sequence is CASRPSVNTEAFF. DNA of the CDR3: TGTGCCAGCAGACCCTCAGTAAACACTGAAGCTTTCTTT.

V usage is TRBV10-3 and J usage is TRBJ2-2; 10 bases align to TRBD2. Unmatched junction bases numbered 7, after V lost 4 bases and J lost 2 bases. The germline V gene encodes CDR1 ENHRY and CDR2 SYGVKD. This CDR3 has 17 amino acids. The CDR3 sequence: CAISVSSGRLNTGELFF. DNA of the CDR3: TGTGCCATCAGTGTCTCTAGCGGGAGACTTAACACCGGGGAGCTGTTTTTT.

This chain links TRBV5-1 with TRBJ1-6; 7 bases align to TRBD1. The junction had 12 bases not matched to a gene; V was cut back by 4 bases and J by 8 bases. Germline V gene sequence: CDR1 SGHRS, CDR2 YFSETQ. The CDR3 loop spans 16 amino acids. The CDR3, as DNA: TGCGCCAGCAGCCCCACAGGGGCCGGTATGGATTCACCCCTCCACTTT. Translation: CASSPTGAGMDSPLHF.

The gene calls are TRBV6-5 and TRBJ2-7, with D maybe TRBD2 (6 bases). Trimming took 7 bases from V and 0 from J, leaving 13 bases between them. This CDR3 is 14 amino acids long. Germline CDR1 reads MNHEY; CDR2 reads SVGAGI. The CDR3 region is CASNDGGSSYEQYF. The CDR3 nucleotides read TGTGCCAGCAACGACGGGGGAAGCTCCTACGAGCAGTACTTC.

V is TRBV4-3 and J is TRBJ2-7; TRBD2 matches 7 bases. Germline V gene sequence: CDR1 LGHNA, CDR2 YSLEER. This CDR3 has 16 residues. Trimming cost V 1 base and J 2 bases; bases outside gene matches: 8. Here the CDR3 DNA reads TGCGCCAGCAGCCAAGGCACCCGGGAGGCCGCCTACGAGCAGTACTTC. Residues: CASSQGTREAAYEQYF.

The chain recombines TRBV7-2 with TRBJ2-7; 11 bases map to TRBD2. CDR1 is SGHTA and CDR2 is FQGNSA in the germline V gene. CDR3 length equals 15 residues. The V segment lost 2 bases and the J segment 6 bases; nucleotides outside the gene matches: 6. The CDR3 DNA sequence: TGTGCCAGCAGCTTATCCGTAGCGGGAGGGTCCGAGCAGTACTTC. It encodes CASSLSVAGGSEQYF.

The gene calls are TRBV11-2 and TRBJ1-6; the D is unclear. From germline, CDR1 is SGHAT and CDR2 FQNNGV. The CDR3 is 15 residues long. Deletions cut 5 bases from V and 10 bases from J, with 18 bases between. The CDR3 nucleotides read TGTGCCAGCAGCAAAAGTCGGTTCACAGACTCACCCCTCCACTTT. Translating it yields CASSKSRFTDSPLHF.

V gene TRBV30 combines with J gene TRBJ2-3, with 10 bases aligning to TRBD2. J lost 3 bases, V lost 0 bases, and 12 bases had no gene match. The CDR3 consists of 18 residues. CDR1 is GTSNPN, CDR2 SVGIG, per germline (reference sequence). This CDR3 is CAWSVRRSGRARTDTQYF. For the CDR3, the DNA is TGTGCCTGGAGTGTACGGAGGAGCGGGAGGGCGAGGACAGATACGCAGTATTTT. Full variable domain (missing parts from reference TRBV30 and TRBJ2-3): SQTIHQWPATLVQPVGSPLSLECTVEGTSNPNLYWYRQAAGRGLQLLFYSVGIGQISSEVPQNLSASRPQDRQFILSSKKLLLSDSGFYLCAWSVRRSGRARTDTQYFGPGTRLTVL.

This clone was seen a handful of times. This sequence joins TRBV10-1 and TRBJ2-3, with D perhaps TRBD2 (5 bases). The length of the CDR3 is 14 residues. V was shortened by 0 bases and J by 2 bases, with 6 bases between the two germline ends. Germline V CDR1 and CDR2: WNHNN, SYGVQD (reference sequence). The CDR3 spells CASSESRDTDTQYF. CDR3 DNA: TGCGCCAGCAGTGAGTCGAGGGACACAGATACGCAGTATTTT.

V is TRBV7-8 and J is TRBJ2-7, with 15 bases aligning to TRBD2. Germline V lookup: CDR1 SGHVS, CDR2 FQNEAQ. Unmatched junction bases numbered 8, after V lost 1 base and J lost 4 bases. This CDR3 is built from 18 residues. CDR3 region: CASSLGGLAGGPGYEQYF. The CDR3 region has the DNA TGTGCCAGCAGCTTAGGCGGACTAGCGGGAGGGCCTGGTTACGAGCAGTACTTC.

The rearrangement links TRBV4-1 to TRBJ1-3, with D possibly TRBD1 on 6 matching bases. The V gene lost 1 base and the J gene lost 0 bases, with 16 bases spanning the gap. Germline values: CDR1 MGHRA, CDR2 YSYEKL. The CDR3 contains 18 residues. The DNA of the CDR3 is TGCGCCAGCAGCCAAGCGGCGGAGGGACACTACTCTGGAAACACCATATATTTT. Its translation is CASSQAAEGHYSGNTIYF.

CDR3 DNA sequence: TGCGCCAGCAGCTTGGCCCCAGCGAGGGAGCAGTTCTTC. Amino acid sequence: CASSLAPAREQFF. The chain combines TRBV5-1 with TRBJ2-1, with D uncertain. The germline CDR1 and CDR2 sequences are SGHRS and YFSETQ. The CDR3 spans 13 residues. Trimming took off 0 bases at V and 10 bases at J, with 11 bases between the two ends.

The CDR3 bases are TGCGCCAGCAGCCCTACAGGGGGTAATGAAAAACTGTTTTTT. This sequence encodes CASSPTGGNEKLFF. The V gene is TRBV5-1, the J gene TRBJ1-4, with TRBD1 identical over 8 bases. Germline values: CDR1 SGHRS, CDR2 YFSETQ. Trimming at V came to 4 bases and at J to 4 bases, leaving 3 bases not matched to a gene. This CDR3 spans 14 amino acids. Combining the CDR3 with reference TRBV5-1 and TRBJ1-4 gives the whole variable domain KAGVTQTPRYLIKTRGQQVTLSCSPISGHRSVSWYQQTPGQGLQFLFEYFSETQRNKGNFPGRFSGRQFSNSRSEMNVSTLELGDSALYLCASSPTGGNEKLFFGSGTQLSVL.

The J gene is TRBJ2-1, the V gene TRBV5-1; a weak D match, TRBD1 (6 bases). Deletions cut 2 bases from V and 2 bases from J, with 14 bases between. Germline-derived CDR1 and CDR2 are SGHRS and YFSETQ. The CDR3 has 16 amino acids. CDR3 sequence: CASSLNAGAAYNEQFF. DNA for the CDR3: TGCGCCAGCAGCTTAAACGCAGGGGCCGCCTACAATGAGCAGTTCTTC.

The chain carries TRBV29-1 and TRBJ2-1; D call uncertain. Trimming stripped 5 bases from V and 5 bases from J, with 10 bases between. This CDR3 spans 12 amino acids. From germline, CDR1 is SQVTM and CDR2 ANQGSEA. The DNA for the CDR3 is TGCAGCGTTAGGCCGGTCGACAATGAGCAGTTCTTC. Protein product: CSVRPVDNEQFF.

The chain couples TRBV6-5 to TRBJ2-7, with D possibly being TRBD2 (6 bases). CDR3 length equals 15 residues. Germline CDR1 reads MNHEY; CDR2 reads SVGAGI. V lost 5 bases to trimming and J lost 3 bases, with 17 bases between them. The CDR3 region has the DNA TGTGCCAGCAGTCCAGTGCGGGAATCCCGCTACGAGCAGTACTTC. Its protein product is CASSPVRESRYEQYF.

The chain carries TRBV3-1 (or the pseudogene TRBV3-2) and TRBJ2-7; D gene unclear. In germline, CDR1 is LGHDT, CDR2 YNNKEL (reference sequence). V lost 1 base to trimming and J lost 2 bases, with 12 bases between them. This CDR3 comprises 15 residues. For the CDR3, the DNA is TGTGCCAGCAGCCAAGGTATAGGGATGCCCTACGAGCAGTACTTC. This translates into CASSQGIGMPYEQYF.

There are a few counts of this clone. V is TRBV24-1 and J is TRBJ2-7; tentatively, D is TRBD1 (5 bases). Deletions cut 4 bases from V and 4 bases from J, with 10 bases between. CDR3 size: 13 residues. Germline CDR1 KGHDR, CDR2 SFDVKD. The CDR3, as DNA: TGTGCCACCAGTGAGGTCAGGGTGTACGAGCAGTACTTC. This translates into CATSEVRVYEQYF.

The rearrangement links TRBV10-3 to TRBJ1-1; D is unresolved. Germline assignment: CDR1 ENHRY and CDR2 SYGVKD. The CDR3 is made up of 16 amino acids. Trimming pared 6 bases from V and 1 base from J, leaving 18 bases between. This chain's CDR3 is CAIRGGTELENTEAFF. For the CDR3, the DNA is TGTGCCATCAGGGGTGGAACGGAGCTAGAGAACACTGAAGCTTTCTTT.

The chain uses TRBV28 and TRBJ1-6; D is perhaps TRBD1 (6 bases). This CDR3 comprises 16 residues. The germline CDR1 and CDR2 sequences are MDHEN and SYDVKM. With 5 bases removed from V and 10 bases from J, the gap between germline ends came to 21 bases. This CDR3 reads CASSLAIAGGGSPLHF. CDR3 DNA: TGTGCCAGCAGTCTAGCAATAGCGGGGGGCGGATCACCCCTCCACTTT.